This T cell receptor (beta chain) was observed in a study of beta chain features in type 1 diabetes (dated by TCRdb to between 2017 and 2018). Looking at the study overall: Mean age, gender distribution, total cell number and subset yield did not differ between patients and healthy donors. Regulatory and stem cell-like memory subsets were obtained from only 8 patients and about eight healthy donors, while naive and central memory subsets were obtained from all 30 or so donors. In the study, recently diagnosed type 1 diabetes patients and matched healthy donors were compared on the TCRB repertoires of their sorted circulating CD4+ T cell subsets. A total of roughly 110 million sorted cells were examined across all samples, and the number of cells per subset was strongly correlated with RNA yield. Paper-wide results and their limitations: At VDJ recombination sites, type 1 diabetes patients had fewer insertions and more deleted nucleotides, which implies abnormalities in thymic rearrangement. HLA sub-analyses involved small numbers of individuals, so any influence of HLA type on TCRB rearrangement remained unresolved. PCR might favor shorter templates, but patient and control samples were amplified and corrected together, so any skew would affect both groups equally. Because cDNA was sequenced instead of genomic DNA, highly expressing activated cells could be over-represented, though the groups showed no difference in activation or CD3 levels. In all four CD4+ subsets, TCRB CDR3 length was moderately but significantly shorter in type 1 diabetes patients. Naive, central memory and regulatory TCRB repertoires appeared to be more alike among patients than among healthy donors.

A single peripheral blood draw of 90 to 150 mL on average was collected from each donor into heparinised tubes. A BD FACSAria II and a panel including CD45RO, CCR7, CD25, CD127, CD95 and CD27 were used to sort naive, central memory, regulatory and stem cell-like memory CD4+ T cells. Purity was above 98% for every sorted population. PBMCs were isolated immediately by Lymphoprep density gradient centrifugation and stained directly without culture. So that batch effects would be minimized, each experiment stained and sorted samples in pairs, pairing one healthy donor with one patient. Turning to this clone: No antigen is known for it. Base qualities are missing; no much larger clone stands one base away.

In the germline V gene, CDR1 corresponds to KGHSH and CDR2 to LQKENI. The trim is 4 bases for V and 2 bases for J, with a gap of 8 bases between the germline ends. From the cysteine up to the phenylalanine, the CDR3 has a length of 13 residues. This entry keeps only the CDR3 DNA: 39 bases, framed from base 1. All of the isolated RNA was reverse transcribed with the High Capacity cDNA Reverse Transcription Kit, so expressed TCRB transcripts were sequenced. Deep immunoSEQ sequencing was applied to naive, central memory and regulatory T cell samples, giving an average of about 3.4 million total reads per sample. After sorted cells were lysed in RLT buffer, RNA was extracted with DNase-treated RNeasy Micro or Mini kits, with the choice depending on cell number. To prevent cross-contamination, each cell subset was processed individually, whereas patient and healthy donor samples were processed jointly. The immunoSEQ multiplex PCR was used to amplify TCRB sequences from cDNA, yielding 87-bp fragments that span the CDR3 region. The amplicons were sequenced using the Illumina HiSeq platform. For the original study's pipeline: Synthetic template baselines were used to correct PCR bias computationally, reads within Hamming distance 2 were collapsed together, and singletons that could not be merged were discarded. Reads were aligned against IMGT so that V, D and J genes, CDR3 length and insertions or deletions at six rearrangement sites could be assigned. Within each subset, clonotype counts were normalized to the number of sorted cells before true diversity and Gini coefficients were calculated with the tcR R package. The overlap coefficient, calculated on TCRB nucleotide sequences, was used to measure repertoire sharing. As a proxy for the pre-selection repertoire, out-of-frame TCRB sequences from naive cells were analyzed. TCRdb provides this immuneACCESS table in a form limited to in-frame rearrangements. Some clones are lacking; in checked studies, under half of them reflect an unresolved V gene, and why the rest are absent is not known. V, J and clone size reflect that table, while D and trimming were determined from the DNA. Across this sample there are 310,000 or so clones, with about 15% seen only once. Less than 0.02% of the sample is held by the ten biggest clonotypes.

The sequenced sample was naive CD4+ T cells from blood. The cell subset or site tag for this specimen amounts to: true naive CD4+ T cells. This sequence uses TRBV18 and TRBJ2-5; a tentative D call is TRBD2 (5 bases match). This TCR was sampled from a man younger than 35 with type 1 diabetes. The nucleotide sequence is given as TGTGCCAGCTCACAGAGGGAACAAGAGACCCAGTACTTC. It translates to CASSQREQETQYF. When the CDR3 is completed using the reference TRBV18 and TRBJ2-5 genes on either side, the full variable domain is NAGVMQNPRHLVRRRGQEARLRCSPMKGHSHVYWYRQLPEEGLKFMVYLQKENIIDESGMPKERFSAEFPKEGPSILRIQQVVRGDSAAYFCASSQREQETQYFGPGTRLLVL.